This T cell receptor beta chain was recorded in a study of cytomegalovirus exposure and HLA in healthy donors. Whole-study findings and limits: Apparent HLA restriction characterized most CMV-associated TCR beta chains in a later analysis.

V lost 3 bases, J lost 4 bases, and 7 bases lay in between. This CDR3 is built from 13 residues. Germline values: CDR1 MDHEN, CDR2 SYDVKM. 13 Jbeta primers and 60 Vbeta primers were used for the PCR. Repertoires were generated with immunoSEQ multiplex PCR, while TCRdb's copy carries only in-frame clones and drops some. The sample includes roughly 120,000 clones, roughly 68% of them seen just once. This clone was recorded a few times. As yet, its antigen is unknown. The chain has TRBV28 and TRBJ1-5; D uncertain. The source of this sequence is a woman aged 25 to 39 in good health and CMV-seronegative. The material sequenced was PBMCs. The DNA of the CDR3 is TGTGCCAGCAGTTTCGTGAGAAATCAGCCCCAGCATTTT. Translated: CASSFVRNQPQHF.